The clone carrying this TCR beta chain was observed a handful of times. Antigen: not known. This sample was taken from a study of cytomegalovirus exposure and HLA in healthy donors. Study context: Of fewer than 450 genotyped donors, 81% clustered with self-reported Caucasian donors.

Primers included in the PCR were 60 Vbeta and 13 Jbeta primers. The repertoire was sequenced with immunoSEQ multiplex PCR; TCRdb's copy has only in-frame clones and lacks some. The sample holds under 200,000 clones, around 72% seen once. The study, taken as a whole, reports: Later work found most CMV-associated TCR beta chains apparently HLA-restricted. The investigators catalogued 160 or so TCR beta chains as cytomegalovirus-associated.

V was shortened by 4 bases and J by 6 bases, with 19 bases between the two germline ends. The CDR3 is 15 residues long. Germline V gives CDR1 SGHDT, CDR2 YYEEEE. The chain uses TRBV5-6 and TRBJ1-1; D unclear. The sequencing input was PBMCs. The clonotype originates from a man aged 50 or older in good health and CMV-seronegative. The chain's CDR3 is CASSNRAGIQPEAFF. The CDR3 DNA reads TGTGCCAGCAGCAATCGAGCGGGGATTCAGCCTGAAGCTTTCTTT.